The source of this T cell receptor beta chain is a study of cytomegalovirus exposure and HLA in healthy donors. The study, taken as a whole, reports: The analysis excluded some indistinguishable V segments, including TRBV6-2 and TRBV6-3.

To note about this clone: The antigen is unknown.

Primers for the PCR totalled 60 Vbeta and 13 Jbeta. Produced via immunoSEQ multiplex PCR; TCRdb's table is partial and in-frame only. The listing contains about 200,000 clones. CDR1 is SGHNT, CDR2 YYREEE, per germline (reference sequence). Trimming took 2 bases from V and 1 from J; bases not matched to a gene: 6. The CDR3 covers 17 residues. The TCR originated in a man in his thirties or forties in good health and CMV-seronegative. This chain uses TRBV5-4 with TRBJ2-2, with 9 bases lining up with TRBD1. The specimen sequenced was PBMCs. This chain's CDR3 is CASSFWGTGWNTGELFF. The CDR3 DNA follows: TGTGCCAGCAGCTTCTGGGGGACAGGGTGGAACACCGGGGAGCTGTTTTTT.